This entry lists 28 T cell receptor beta chains sequenced from one sample in a study of cytomegalovirus exposure and HLA in healthy donors (dated by TCRdb to 2016 to 2017). Libraries were constructed by the immunoSEQ multiplex PCR assay. For the multiplex PCR, a mixture combining 60 forward primers for TCR Vbeta segments and 13 reverse primers for TCR Jbeta segments was used. TCRdb provides this immuneACCESS table in a form limited to in-frame rearrangements. Some clones are lacking; in checked studies, under half of them reflect an unresolved V gene, and why the rest are absent is not known. The sample includes 200,000 to 250,000 clones, with roughly 80% observed a single time. The ten largest clones represent 0.2% to 0.25% of the sample. The material sequenced was PBMCs. The receptors originated from a girl aged 2-10 years in good health and CMV-seronegative.

V is TRBV2 and J is TRBJ2-3; a possible D gene is TRBD2 (5 bases). Germline loops: CDR1 SNHLY, CDR2 FYNNEI. Trimming stripped 9 bases from V and 14 bases from J, with 15 bases between. The CDR3 spans 10 residues. The CDR3: CASGLPTGYF. The CDR3 coding sequence is TGTGCCAGTGGACTCCCGACGGGGTATTTT.

The chain carries TRBV7-6 and TRBJ2-5; D is unclear. Germline V gene sequence: CDR1 SGHVS, CDR2 FNYEAQ. The CDR3 is made up of 14 amino acids. Trimming removed 3 bases from V and 4 bases from J, with 12 bases in between. CDR3 residues: CASSFGPRGETQYF. CDR3 bases: TGTGCCAGCAGCTTCGGCCCCCGCGGAGAGACCCAGTACTTC.

This rearrangement joins TRBV19 to TRBJ1-2, with 8 bases that match TRBD1. Germline loops: CDR1 LNHDA, CDR2 SQIVND (reference sequence). CDR3 size: 13 residues. The V gene end was trimmed by 6 bases and the J gene end by 6 bases; junction bases not matched to a gene: 6. In nucleotides, the CDR3 is TGTGCCAGTAGAACAGGGGGAATCCATGGCTACACCTTC. Translation gives CASRTGGIHGYTF.

The CDR3 loop is CASSHRGKGTEAFF. DNA for the CDR3: TGTGCCAGCAGTCACAGGGGTAAAGGCACTGAAGCTTTCTTT. The chain has TRBV25-1 and TRBJ1-1; 7 bases map to TRBD1. Germline V gene data show CDR1 as MGHDK and CDR2 as SYGVNS. The CDR3 consists of 14 residues. V shed 5 bases and J 4 bases; nucleotides not matched to a gene: 7. Full variable domain (remainder filled in from reference TRBV25-1 and TRBJ1-1): EADIYQTPRYLVIGTGKKITLECSQTMGHDKMYWYQQDPGMELHLIHYSYGVNSTEKGDLSSESTVSRIRTEHFPLTLESARPSHTSQYLCASSHRGKGTEAFFGQGTRLTVV.

The sample holds a few counts of this clone. This rearrangement joins TRBV28 to TRBJ1-5; D is ambiguous. The length of the CDR3 is 16 residues. In germline, CDR1 is MDHEN, CDR2 SYDVKM. The V end was cut by 5 bases, the J end by 3 bases, with 17 bases between. The CDR3, as DNA: TGTGCCAGCAGTCCCCGGGGAGTGGGCCTCAATCAGCCCCAGCATTTT. Translated: CASSPRGVGLNQPQHF.

Turning to this clone: The same CDR3 is also encoded by other DNA sequences in this sample. The rearrangement links TRBV18 to TRBJ2-7; tentatively, D is TRBD1 (6 bases). The germline V gene encodes CDR1 KGHSH and CDR2 LQKENI. The CDR3 spans 13 residues. Trimming stripped 3 bases from V and 6 bases from J, with 12 bases between. CDR3: CASSPGQGLEQYF. The CDR3 DNA sequence: TGTGCCAGCTCACCCGGGCAGGGGCTCGAGCAGTACTTC.

This clone was counted a single time. The J gene is TRBJ1-3, the V gene TRBV5-4, with TRBD1 as a possible D gene (6 bases). Germline V gene sequence: CDR1 SGHNT, CDR2 YYREEE (reference sequence). V was pared by 2 bases and J by 4 bases, with 16 bases between. The CDR3 covers 16 residues. This CDR3 reads CASSFYQGNKGNTIYF. Written as DNA, the CDR3 is TGTGCCAGCAGCTTCTATCAGGGGAATAAGGGAAACACCATATATTTT. Filled out from reference TRBV5-4 and TRBJ1-3, the complete variable domain reads ETGVTQSPTHLIKTRGQQVTLRCSSQSGHNTVSWYQQALGQGPQFIFQYYREEENGRGNFPPRFSGLQFPNYSSELNVNALELDDSALYLCASSFYQGNKGNTIYFGEGSWLTVV.

This clone has only a few counts. This chain uses TRBV27 with TRBJ1-5, with TRBD1 matching 7 bases. Germline loops: CDR1 MNHEY, CDR2 SMNVEV (reference sequence). V gave up 2 bases and J gave up 6 bases; unmatched junction bases: 1. The CDR3 has 13 residues. The CDR3 here is CASSLAGGQPQHF. In DNA form, the CDR3 reads TGTGCCAGCAGTTTAGCAGGGGGTCAGCCCCAGCATTTT.

The chain recombines TRBV29-1 with TRBJ2-1; D perhaps matches TRBD1 (5 bases). V shed 4 bases and J shed 8 bases, with 9 bases lying between them. Germline V gene sequence: CDR1 SQVTM, CDR2 ANQGSEA. The CDR3 is 11 residues long. The chain's CDR3 is CSVVGADEQFF. The DNA for the CDR3 is TGCAGCGTTGTAGGGGCGGATGAGCAGTTCTTC.

This clone was picked up one time. This chain links TRBV9 with TRBJ1-2, with 8 bases identical to TRBD1. There are 19 residues in the CDR3. Germline CDR1 reads SGDLS; CDR2 reads YYNGEE. V dropped 4 bases and J dropped 0; count of bases not matched to a gene: 17. The CDR3: CASSPEWLGQDPSNYGYTF. CDR3 nucleotide sequence: TGTGCCAGCAGCCCGGAGTGGTTGGGACAGGACCCTTCTAACTATGGCTACACCTTC.

The V and J genes are TRBV6-5 and TRBJ2-6; the D gene is possibly TRBD2 (5 bases). Germline V gene lookup returns CDR1 MNHEY and CDR2 SVGAGI. The CDR3 is made up of 15 amino acids. Trimming stripped 3 bases from V and 4 bases from J, with 10 bases between. The CDR3 protein is CASSYEGSGANVLTF. In DNA form, the CDR3 reads TGTGCCAGCAGTTATGAGGGTTCCGGGGCCAACGTCCTGACTTTC.

This chain uses TRBV6-6 with TRBJ2-1; 9 nucleotides line up with TRBD1. The V and J ends lost 6 bases and 4 bases, in that order; junction bases with no gene match: 7. Per germline, CDR1 MNHNY and CDR2 SVGAGI (reference sequence). The CDR3 runs to 15 residues. CDR3 loop: CASRPQGALYNEQFF. The CDR3 nucleotides are TGTGCCAGCAGACCACAGGGGGCGCTATACAATGAGCAGTTCTTC.

The chain couples TRBV6-6 to TRBJ2-3; TRBD2 matches at 9 bases. Per germline, CDR1 MNHNY and CDR2 SVGAGI (reference sequence). This CDR3 contains 14 residues. The trim removed 4 bases at V and 3 bases at J, leaving 2 bases unmatched. The DNA of the CDR3 is TGTGCCAGCAGTTGGAGCGGGGGGACAGATACGCAGTATTTT. Translation gives CASSWSGGTDTQYF.

This chain joins TRBV30 and TRBJ1-2; D possibly corresponds to TRBD1 (6 bases). The CDR3 spans 15 residues. Trimming took off 4 bases at V and 0 bases at J, with 15 bases between the two ends. The germline V gene has CDR1 GTSNPN and CDR2 SVGIG (reference sequence). This CDR3 reads CAWTRGGTANYGYTF. The DNA for the CDR3 is TGTGCCTGGACAAGGGGGGGAACAGCTAACTATGGCTACACCTTC.

The CDR3 reads CASSQGSTEAFF. The CDR3 DNA is TGTGCCAGCAGCCAAGGGAGCACTGAAGCTTTCTTT. The chain combines TRBV14 with TRBJ1-1; D gene ambiguous. V gave up 1 base and J gave up 4 bases, with 4 bases separating them. CDR3 length equals 12 residues. The V gene's germline CDR1 is SGHDN and CDR2 FVKESK.

The chain combines TRBV9 with TRBJ1-6; D unresolved. The CDR3 loop spans 17 amino acids. Germline V gene data show CDR1 as SGDLS and CDR2 as YYNGEE. Trimming pared 3 bases from V and 0 bases from J, leaving 13 bases between. CDR3 in DNA: TGTGCCAGCAGCGCCCCATCGGGGAGCTCCTATAATTCACCCCTCCACTTT. Amino acids: CASSAPSGSSYNSPLHF.

The chain combines TRBV9 with TRBJ1-2; D perhaps matches TRBD1 (5 bases). Trimming cost V 0 bases and J 6 bases, with 12 bases left between them. Germline CDR1 reads SGDLS; CDR2 reads YYNGEE. The CDR3 runs to 14 residues. CDR3 loop: CASSVGNRGNGYTF. The CDR3 coding sequence is TGTGCCAGCAGCGTAGGAAATAGGGGAAATGGCTACACCTTC.

The chain couples TRBV10-3 to TRBJ2-4; a weak D match, TRBD2 (6 bases). The germline gives CDR1 ENHRY, CDR2 SYGVKD. V dropped 8 bases and J dropped 5 bases, with 13 bases sitting between them. This CDR3 has 13 amino acids. The DNA of the CDR3 is TGTGCCATCCGGGACTTGGGGGAAAACATTCAGTACTTC. Protein: CAIRDLGENIQYF.

The chain uses TRBV5-1 and TRBJ1-1; TRBD1 matches 11 bases. The germline V gene has CDR1 SGHRS and CDR2 YFSETQ. The CDR3 is 16 residues long. Unmatched junction bases numbered 4, after V lost 2 bases and J lost 1 base. The CDR3 DNA sequence: TGCGCCAGCAGCTTATCCGGGACAGGGGGGAACACTGAAGCTTTCTTT. Residues: CASSLSGTGGNTEAFF. The full variable domain, its missing parts supplied by reference TRBV5-1 and TRBJ1-1, is KAGVTQTPRYLIKTRGQQVTLSCSPISGHRSVSWYQQTPGQGLQFLFEYFSETQRNKGNFPGRFSGRQFSNSRSEMNVSTLELGDSALYLCASSLSGTGGNTEAFFGQGTRLTVV.

V and J are TRBV18 and TRBJ1-2, with 9 bases matching TRBD1. CDR1 and CDR2 from the germline V gene are KGHSH and LQKENI. This CDR3 is 13 amino acids long. J gave up 4 bases and V 4 bases, and 1 base lay outside the gene matches. CDR3 sequence (DNA): TGTGCCAGCTCACAGGGACAGGGCTATGGCTACACCTTC. Translation gives CASSQGQGYGYTF.

The chain combines TRBV6-5 with TRBJ1-2; 7 bases agree with TRBD1. Trimming cost V 4 bases and J 6 bases; bases outside gene matches: 8. The CDR3 consists of 14 residues. CDR1 is MNHEY and CDR2 is SVGAGI in the germline V gene. CDR3 sequence: CASSSGQLSDGYTF. The CDR3 region has the DNA TGTGCCAGCAGTTCGGGACAGCTCTCCGATGGCTACACCTTC.

The chain uses TRBV5-1 and TRBJ2-5, with TRBD1 matching over 8 bases. CDR3 length: 16 amino acids. Germline loops: CDR1 SGHRS, CDR2 YFSETQ. V was clipped by 2 bases and J by 4 bases; unmatched bases: 10. DNA for the CDR3: TGCGCCAGCAGCTTCGGGGCAGGGGGCGTGGGAGAGACCCAGTACTTC. Translating gives CASSFGAGGVGETQYF.

The chain joins TRBV5-4 to TRBJ2-3; TRBD1 matches at 8 bases. The CDR3 covers 17 residues. After removal of 2 bases from V and 1 base from J, the junction contained 9 bases not matched to a gene. The germline V gene encodes CDR1 SGHNT and CDR2 YYREEE (reference sequence). In DNA, the CDR3 is TGTGCCAGCAGCTTTGTGGTTTCGACAGGGGGCACAGATACGCAGTATTTT. Residues: CASSFVVSTGGTDTQYF.

This clone was observed once. This rearrangement joins TRBV6-6 to TRBJ2-7, with 8 bases that match TRBD1. Germline V gene data show CDR1 as MNHNY and CDR2 as SVGAGI (reference sequence). CDR3 length: 16 amino acids. V shed 6 bases, J shed 3 bases, and the junction held 13 bases outside the gene matches. The CDR3: CASRRRTGLAIYEQYF. CDR3 DNA sequence: TGTGCCAGCAGAAGACGGACAGGGCTTGCTATCTACGAGCAGTACTTC.

V and J are TRBV7-6 and TRBJ2-2; 10 nucleotides line up with TRBD2. The germline CDR1 and CDR2 sequences are SGHVS and FNYEAQ. The CDR3 is 16 residues long. V gave up 1 base and J gave up 7 bases; unmatched junction bases: 6. CDR3 sequence: CASSLERGGSGGELFF. The CDR3 region has the DNA TGTGCCAGCAGCTTAGAGCGGGGGGGATCTGGCGGGGAGCTGTTTTTT.

The CDR3 is CASSPPRGKLFF. DNA of the CDR3: TGTGCCAGCAGTCCCCCCCGCGGAAAACTGTTTTTT. The chain uses TRBV27 and TRBJ1-4; D gene unclear. CDR1 MNHEY and CDR2 SMNVEV come from the germline V gene (reference sequence). The CDR3 covers 12 residues. Deletions cut 5 bases from V and 10 bases from J, with 11 bases between.

The chain recombines TRBV5-4 with TRBJ1-6; the match to TRBD1 covers 12 bases. The J segment lost 8 bases and the V segment lost 4 bases, leaving 7 bases of the junction unmatched. CDR1 is SGHNT and CDR2 is YYREEE in the germline V gene (reference sequence). CDR3 length: 16 residues. This chain's CDR3 is CASSGRDRGRDSPLHF. The CDR3 coding sequence is TGTGCCAGCAGCGGCCGGGACAGGGGGCGCGATTCACCCCTCCACTTT.

There are a few counts of this clone. The chain joins TRBV2 to TRBJ1-2; 9 nucleotides line up with TRBD1. CDR3 length: 16 amino acids. V shed 0 bases and J 8 bases; nucleotides not matched to a gene: 10. Germline V gene lookup returns CDR1 SNHLY and CDR2 FYNNEI. The CDR3 nucleotides are TGTGCCAGCAGTGAAGCGTGGGGGACAGGGAGTCGGGGCTACACCTTC. It encodes CASSEAWGTGSRGYTF.